Listed below are T cell receptor beta chains from one sample, sequenced in a study of blood T cell repertoires in COVID-19. The data were produced by immunoSEQ multiplex PCR, yet TCRdb's version contains in-frame clones alone and is incomplete. In the table there are 15,000 to 20,000 clones, 65% to 85% of which are singletons. Sequenced material: peripheral blood. The receptors shown here come from a man aged 40-50 years with active or convalescent COVID-19. Both conserved end residues are part of each CDR3. Each record gives: D gene, J gene, clone size, CDR3 length, V gene, CDR3 DNA, CDR3 protein. D genes are given only for firm matches. A clone size is listed for some rows: how often the clone was seen (once, few, many), or a class if it is expanded.

d_gene: TRBD1; j_gene: TRBJ1-3; abundance: NA; len: 18; v_gene: TRBV5-7; CDR3nt: TGTGCCAGCAGCCCGGGACAGGGGGCCCCCCGCTCTGGAAACACCATATATTTT; CDR3aa: CASSPGQGAPRSGNTIYF
d_gene: TRBD2; j_gene: TRBJ2-2; abundance: few; len: 15; v_gene: TRBV4-2; CDR3nt: TGTGCCAGCAGCCAAGATATGACTAGCAGGAGGGAGCTGTTTTTT; CDR3aa: CASSQDMTSRRELFF
d_gene: NA; j_gene: TRBJ2-4; abundance: NA; len: 13; v_gene: TRBV4-3; CDR3nt: TGCGCCAGCAGCCCACACGCGGGGAACATTCAGTACTTC; CDR3aa: CASSPHAGNIQYF
d_gene: TRBD1; j_gene: TRBJ2-3; abundance: NA; len: 17; v_gene: TRBV18; CDR3nt: TGTGCCAGCTCACCACGGGAAGGGGGCGGAGGCACAGATACGCAGTATTTT; CDR3aa: CASSPREGGGGTDTQYF
d_gene: NA; j_gene: TRBJ2-3; abundance: NA; len: 18; v_gene: TRBV15; CDR3nt: TGTGCCACCAGCAGAGATCCCCTCGGGGACACCACCCGGGATACGCAGTATTTT; CDR3aa: CATSRDPLGDTTRDTQYF
d_gene: NA; j_gene: TRBJ1-2; abundance: NA; len: 14; v_gene: TRBV29-1; CDR3nt: TGCAGCGTTGAAGATCCAGGTACTAACTATGGCTACACCTTC; CDR3aa: CSVEDPGTNYGYTF
d_gene: NA; j_gene: TRBJ1-2; abundance: NA; len: 15; v_gene: TRBV9; CDR3nt: TGTGCCAGCAGCGCAGGTTCCCCTTTATCCTATGGCTACACCTTC; CDR3aa: CASSAGSPLSYGYTF
d_gene: NA; j_gene: TRBJ1-2; abundance: NA; len: 14; v_gene: TRBV10-3; CDR3nt: TGTGCCATCTCTGGTGACAGGTCTAACTATGGCTACACCTTC; CDR3aa: CAISGDRSNYGYTF
d_gene: NA; j_gene: TRBJ1-2; abundance: NA; len: 13; v_gene: TRBV11-3; CDR3nt: TGTGCCAGCAGCTTAGAGGGAGGTCGCGGCTACACCTTC; CDR3aa: CASSLEGGRGYTF
d_gene: NA; j_gene: TRBJ2-2; abundance: NA; len: 11; v_gene: TRBV2; CDR3nt: TGTGCCAGCAGTGAGAGGGGGGAGCTGTTTTTT; CDR3aa: CASSERGELFF
d_gene: NA; j_gene: TRBJ2-5; abundance: NA; len: 16; v_gene: TRBV5-1; CDR3nt: TGCGCCAGCAGCTTGACCCTCAGGGGCCTGGGGGAGACCCAGTACTTC; CDR3aa: CASSLTLRGLGETQYF
d_gene: NA; j_gene: TRBJ1-6; abundance: NA; len: 13; v_gene: TRBV30; CDR3nt: TGTGCCTGGAGTACCAGGGATAATTCACCCCTCCACTTT; CDR3aa: CAWSTRDNSPLHF
d_gene: TRBD1; j_gene: TRBJ1-2; abundance: NA; len: 14; v_gene: TRBV19; CDR3nt: TGTGCCAGTACCCGGGACAGGGGGCGGTATGGCTACACCTTC; CDR3aa: CASTRDRGRYGYTF
d_gene: NA; j_gene: TRBJ1-1; abundance: NA; len: 15; v_gene: TRBV27; CDR3nt: TGTGCCAGCAGTACAAGACAGGAGTCGAACACTGAAGCTTTCTTT; CDR3aa: CASSTRQESNTEAFF
d_gene: NA; j_gene: TRBJ1-2; abundance: NA; len: 18; v_gene: TRBV11-2; CDR3nt: TGTGCCAGCAGCCGATCTCCTTTAGGGATAGGGGTAAACTATGGCTACACCTTC; CDR3aa: CASSRSPLGIGVNYGYTF
d_gene: NA; j_gene: TRBJ2-7; abundance: few; len: 14; v_gene: TRBV27; CDR3nt: TGTGCCAGCAGCCTACAGCCGATTTCCTACGAGCAGTACTTC; CDR3aa: CASSLQPISYEQYF
d_gene: TRBD1; j_gene: TRBJ1-2; abundance: NA; len: 16; v_gene: TRBV7-9; CDR3nt: TGTGCCAGCAGCGCTGACGGGACAGGAGTAAACTATGGCTACACCTTC; CDR3aa: CASSADGTGVNYGYTF
d_gene: TRBD1; j_gene: TRBJ2-5; abundance: NA; len: 15; v_gene: TRBV4-1; CDR3nt: TGCGCCAGCAGCCCCCGGGACAGGGAAGCTGAGACCCAGTACTTC; CDR3aa: CASSPRDREAETQYF
d_gene: NA; j_gene: TRBJ1-1; abundance: few; len: 12; v_gene: TRBV15; CDR3nt: TGTGCCACCAGCAGAGATCAACAGGGAGCTTTCTTT; CDR3aa: CATSRDQQGAFF
d_gene: TRBD2; j_gene: TRBJ2-1; abundance: once; len: 18; v_gene: TRBV9; CDR3nt: TGTGCCAGCAGCGAAGGGACTAGCGGGGGGAAAACTTACAATGAGCAGTTCTTC; CDR3aa: CASSEGTSGGKTYNEQFF
d_gene: TRBD1; j_gene: TRBJ1-4; abundance: NA; len: 16; v_gene: TRBV4-1; CDR3nt: TGCGCCAGCAGCCAACCTTTCAGGGGGTGGGATGAAAAACTGTTTTTT; CDR3aa: CASSQPFRGWDEKLFF
d_gene: NA; j_gene: TRBJ2-1; abundance: NA; len: 13; v_gene: TRBV7-8; CDR3nt: TGTGCCAGCAGCTTAGGGCCGGGAGATGAGCAGTTCTTC; CDR3aa: CASSLGPGDEQFF
d_gene: NA; j_gene: TRBJ1-5; abundance: NA; len: 19; v_gene: TRBV19; CDR3nt: TGTGCCAGTAGTATAGTGAGTTGGAGGTGGGCACCTAGCAATCAGCCCCAGCATTTT; CDR3aa: CASSIVSWRWAPSNQPQHF
d_gene: TRBD1; j_gene: TRBJ1-6; abundance: NA; len: 16; v_gene: TRBV5-1; CDR3nt: TGCGCCAGCAGCTCCGGGACAGAAGGATTCGGCTCACCCCTCCACTTT; CDR3aa: CASSSGTEGFGSPLHF
d_gene: TRBD1; j_gene: TRBJ1-2; abundance: NA; len: 12; v_gene: TRBV19; CDR3nt: TGTGCCGTAGACAGGGAGTCGGACGGCTACACCTTC; CDR3aa: CAVDRESDGYTF
d_gene: TRBD1; j_gene: TRBJ2-3; abundance: NA; len: 14; v_gene: TRBV7-9; CDR3nt: TGTGCCAGCAAAGACAGGGCGCGAGGAGATACGCAGTATTTT; CDR3aa: CASKDRARGDTQYF
d_gene: TRBD1; j_gene: TRBJ1-6; abundance: NA; len: 15; v_gene: TRBV5-1; CDR3nt: TGCGCCAGCAGCACCGGGACAGGTTATAATTCACCCCTCCACTTT; CDR3aa: CASSTGTGYNSPLHF
d_gene: TRBD1; j_gene: TRBJ2-7; abundance: large; len: 14; v_gene: TRBV19; CDR3nt: TGTGCCAGCAGACCCGGGACAGGGCTATCCGAGCAGTACTTC; CDR3aa: CASRPGTGLSEQYF
d_gene: TRBD2; j_gene: TRBJ2-1; abundance: NA; len: 15; v_gene: TRBV6-6; CDR3nt: TGTGCCAGCTCCGTAAGGGCTAGCGGCTACAATGAGCAGTTCTTC; CDR3aa: CASSVRASGYNEQFF
d_gene: NA; j_gene: TRBJ1-4; abundance: NA; len: 15; v_gene: TRBV19; CDR3nt: TGTGCCAGTAGTACCGTAACAGGTGTGGGTGAAAAACTGTTTTTT; CDR3aa: CASSTVTGVGEKLFF
d_gene: TRBD1; j_gene: TRBJ1-2; abundance: NA; len: 14; v_gene: TRBV6-5; CDR3nt: TGTGCCAGCAGTTATGGACAGGGTACCTATGGCTACACCTTC; CDR3aa: CASSYGQGTYGYTF
d_gene: NA; j_gene: TRBJ1-3; abundance: NA; len: 16; v_gene: TRBV7-9; CDR3nt: TGTGCCAGCAGCTTACGGGGCGGGAGCTCTGGAAACACCATATATTTT; CDR3aa: CASSLRGGSSGNTIYF
d_gene: NA; j_gene: TRBJ1-2; abundance: once; len: 14; v_gene: TRBV7-9; CDR3nt: TGTGCCAGCAGCTTAACGCAACCAGTGGCTGGCTACACCTTC; CDR3aa: CASSLTQPVAGYTF
d_gene: NA; j_gene: TRBJ2-1; abundance: NA; len: 12; v_gene: TRBV6-5; CDR3nt: TGTGCCAGCAGTCCACAGGGCTATGAGCAGTTCTTC; CDR3aa: CASSPQGYEQFF
d_gene: TRBD2; j_gene: TRBJ2-1; abundance: NA; len: 17; v_gene: TRBV4-3; CDR3nt: TGCGCCAGCAGCCAAGGGATTGTGAGCGGGGGGATCAATGAGCAGTTCTTC; CDR3aa: CASSQGIVSGGINEQFF
d_gene: TRBD1; j_gene: TRBJ1-1; abundance: NA; len: 15; v_gene: TRBV5-4; CDR3nt: TGTGCCAGCAGCTTGGCACAGGGGTTCGGGACTGAAGCTTTCTTT; CDR3aa: CASSLAQGFGTEAFF
d_gene: NA; j_gene: TRBJ1-1; abundance: few; len: 14; v_gene: TRBV7-3; CDR3nt: TGTGCCAGCAGCCCCGCGGTGGGGCTCACTGAAGCTTTCTTT; CDR3aa: CASSPAVGLTEAFF
d_gene: NA; j_gene: TRBJ2-5; abundance: NA; len: 15; v_gene: TRBV27; CDR3nt: TGTGCCAGCAGTTTAGGTTGGGGAGAACAAGAGACCCAGTACTTC; CDR3aa: CASSLGWGEQETQYF
d_gene: TRBD1; j_gene: TRBJ2-1; abundance: NA; len: 15; v_gene: TRBV5-1; CDR3nt: TGCGCCAGCAGCGAAACAGGGGATGTTAGGAATGAGCAGTTCTTC; CDR3aa: CASSETGDVRNEQFF
d_gene: TRBD2; j_gene: TRBJ2-3; abundance: NA; len: 17; v_gene: TRBV4-3; CDR3nt: TGCGCCAGCAGCCATCTTAGCGGGGGGTACCCTCCAGATACGCAGTATTTT; CDR3aa: CASSHLSGGYPPDTQYF